This TCR beta chain was identified in a study of Ad26.COV2.S vaccination and SARS-CoV-2 variants. The CDR3 consists of 14 residues. With 4 bases removed from V and 4 bases from J, the gap between germline ends came to 14 bases. A remark on this clone: Its antigen remains unidentified.

Clones were sequenced by immunoSEQ multiplex PCR, and TCRdb holds only the in-frame ones, with some missing. The sample lists some 190,000 clones, around nine tenths occurring once. Findings of the study overall: Breadth, reportedly substantial, characterized the spike-specific CD8+ and CD4+ T cell responses after vaccination. From the TCR breadth and depth analyses, total T cell responses may have been underestimated. Placebo and vaccine recipients had non-spike TCR breadth that was similar. Placebo recipients had lower spike-specific TCR breadth than vaccine recipients.

Here the sequenced sample was peripheral blood, taken after recovery from COVID-19. This clonotype was obtained from a human donor who had recovered from COVID-19. J is TRBJ2-5 and V is TRBV5-3; D is unclear. TRBV5-3 is annotated as an ORF whose role is uncertain. CDR3 amino acids: CARSLGSAIETQYF. CDR3 DNA: TGTGCCAGAAGCCTAGGAAGTGCGATAGAGACCCAGTACTTC.